A single T cell receptor beta chain is shown here with its context. The data derive from a study of blood T cells in healthy people across ages. With a J-beta primer mix and a sample-barcoded 5' primer, a second PCR ran roughly 6 to 11 cycles. Tags on each cDNA molecule came from a template-switch adaptor with 12 random nucleotides. Each CDR3 protein gets one entry after TCRdb re-called the 5' RACE reads with MiXCR. The data contain around 1.1 million distinct CDR3 sequences, under 40% of them singletons. CDR1 SGHDT and CDR2 YYEEEE come from the germline V gene. V lost 2 bases to trimming and J lost 4 bases; unmatched junction nucleotides: 12. The CDR3 length is 17 residues. Each donor was a healthy Caucasian individual from Russia, aged roughly 6 to 100.

This chain joins TRBV5-6 and TRBJ1-1; 9 bases fit TRBD1. Input material: blood. The clonotype was recovered from a man between 18 and 29 years old in good health. CDR3 loop: CASSFLGQGYGGTEAFF. For the CDR3, the DNA is TGTGCCAGCAGCTTCCTCGGACAGGGGTACGGGGGCACTGAAGCTTTCTTT.